Only a few counts were recorded for the clone carrying this T cell receptor (beta chain). The source of the sample is a study of blood T cell repertoires in COVID-19. Turning to the study itself: Acute-phase and convalescent COVID-19 samples originated in the United States, Italy and Spain.

The V gene's germline CDR1 is KGHSH and CDR2 LQKENI. This CDR3 region has 13 residues. Germline trimming cut 3 bases from V and 7 bases from J; bases unmatched to any gene: 0. Using immunoSEQ multiplex PCR, the repertoire was profiled, and TCRdb retains in-frame clones only, with some absent. The data contain about 130,000 clones, around 73% of them singletons. Sequences were obtained from peripheral blood. The sequence came from a man between 60 and 75 years old who had recovered from COVID-19. This chain connects TRBV18 to TRBJ1-6; 7 bases match TRBD1. The CDR3 here is CASSPGQNSPLHF. In DNA, the CDR3 is TGTGCCAGCTCACCGGGACAGAATTCACCCCTCCACTTT.